This T cell receptor (beta chain) was recorded in a study of blood T cell repertoires in COVID-19. The wider study: The United States, Italy and Spain were the sources of the acute and convalescent COVID-19 samples. Sources were T cells, B-cell-depleted T cells, or PBMCs; the material itself was cDNA or gDNA.

Clones were sequenced by immunoSEQ multiplex PCR, and TCRdb holds only the in-frame ones, with some missing. The sample shows 250,000 to 300,000 clones, around 81% of them seen only once. Trimming at V came to 3 bases and at J to 4 bases, leaving 16 bases not matched to a gene. Germline lookup yields CDR1 LNHDA and CDR2 SQIVND (reference sequence). The CDR3 is 19 residues long. V usage is TRBV19 and J usage is TRBJ1-5, with TRBD1 matching 9 bases. Sequencing was carried out using peripheral blood. This clonotype was sampled from a woman aged 60-75 years with active or convalescent COVID-19. The CDR3 reads CASSIQGQGQTLGNQPQHF. For the CDR3, the DNA is TGTGCCAGTAGTATTCAGGGACAGGGTCAAACTTTAGGGAATCAGCCCCAGCATTTT.